The 7 T cell receptor beta chains listed next were all sequenced from one sample in a study of shared clonotypes between healthy human individuals. Only in-frame clones appear in the TCRdb table, and some are missing; sequencing was by immunoSEQ multiplex PCR. This table has 950,000 to 1,300,000 clones, about 70% appearing once. Sequenced: memory CD4+ T cells sorted from blood. Subset here: CD45RA-negative fraction. These receptors were taken from a man aged 18 to 29 in good health.

CDR3: CASSPLASTGELFF. CDR3 DNA sequence: TGCGCCAGCAGCCCACTAGCGAGCACCGGGGAGCTGTTTTTT. The rearrangement uses TRBV5-1 and TRBJ2-2; 7 bases map to TRBD2. From germline, CDR1 is SGHRS and CDR2 YFSETQ. Germline trimming cut 4 bases from V and 4 bases from J; bases unmatched to any gene: 4. This CDR3 comprises 14 residues.

The chain carries TRBV6-1 and TRBJ1-2, with 8 bases identical to TRBD1. The length of the CDR3 is 14 residues. J was trimmed by 6 bases and V by 5 bases; bases with no gene match: 8. Germline V gene sequence: CDR1 MNHNS, CDR2 SASEGT. The CDR3 nucleotides are TGTGCCAGCAGTTTGCCCAGGGGGCAGAATGGCTACACCTTC. Amino acids: CASSLPRGQNGYTF.

The gene calls are TRBV28 and TRBJ1-3, with TRBD1 as a possible D gene (6 bases). The V gene's germline CDR1 is MDHEN and CDR2 SYDVKM. Trimming took 3 bases from V and 3 from J, leaving 12 bases between them. This CDR3 contains 15 residues. CDR3 residues: CASSFKGVGGNTIYF. The CDR3, as DNA: TGTGCCAGCAGTTTTAAGGGGGTTGGTGGAAACACCATATATTTT.

The chain has TRBV5-1 and TRBJ1-1; 7 bases match TRBD1. V lost 5 bases to trimming and J lost 10 bases; unmatched junction nucleotides: 5. This CDR3 is built from 11 residues. The germline CDR1 and CDR2 sequences are SGHRS and YFSETQ. CDR3 protein: CASRFEGAAFF. The DNA for the CDR3 is TGCGCCAGCAGGTTTGAGGGGGCAGCTTTCTTT.

The CDR3 DNA follows: TGTGCCAGCAGCCCGGGACAGAAACTTTCTGGGGCCAACGTCCTGACTTTC. Translated: CASSPGQKLSGANVLTF. The chain carries TRBV5-6 and TRBJ2-6; 7 nucleotides match TRBD1. Germline CDR1 reads SGHDT; CDR2 reads YYEEEE. V lost 4 bases, J lost 1 base, and 8 bases stayed unmatched. The CDR3 sequence is 17 residues long.

This clone has a single count. The rearrangement joins TRBV5-6 to TRBJ2-7; D unclear. CDR3 length: 12 amino acids. V was shortened by 2 bases and J by 3 bases, with 6 bases between the two germline ends. The germline CDR1 and CDR2 sequences are SGHDT and YYEEEE. The CDR3 DNA follows: TGTGCCAGCAGCTTTGCCCGCTACGAGCAGTACTTC. Translated: CASSFARYEQYF.

The chain couples TRBV7-2 to TRBJ1-5, with D hard to call. The CDR3 is 15 residues long. The germline V gene has CDR1 SGHTA and CDR2 FQGNSA. The germline V and J ends were trimmed by 1 base and 3 bases, with 10 bases remaining between them. The CDR3 protein is CASSLVIDINQPQHF. In DNA form, the CDR3 reads TGTGCCAGCAGCTTAGTCATCGATATCAATCAGCCCCAGCATTTT.